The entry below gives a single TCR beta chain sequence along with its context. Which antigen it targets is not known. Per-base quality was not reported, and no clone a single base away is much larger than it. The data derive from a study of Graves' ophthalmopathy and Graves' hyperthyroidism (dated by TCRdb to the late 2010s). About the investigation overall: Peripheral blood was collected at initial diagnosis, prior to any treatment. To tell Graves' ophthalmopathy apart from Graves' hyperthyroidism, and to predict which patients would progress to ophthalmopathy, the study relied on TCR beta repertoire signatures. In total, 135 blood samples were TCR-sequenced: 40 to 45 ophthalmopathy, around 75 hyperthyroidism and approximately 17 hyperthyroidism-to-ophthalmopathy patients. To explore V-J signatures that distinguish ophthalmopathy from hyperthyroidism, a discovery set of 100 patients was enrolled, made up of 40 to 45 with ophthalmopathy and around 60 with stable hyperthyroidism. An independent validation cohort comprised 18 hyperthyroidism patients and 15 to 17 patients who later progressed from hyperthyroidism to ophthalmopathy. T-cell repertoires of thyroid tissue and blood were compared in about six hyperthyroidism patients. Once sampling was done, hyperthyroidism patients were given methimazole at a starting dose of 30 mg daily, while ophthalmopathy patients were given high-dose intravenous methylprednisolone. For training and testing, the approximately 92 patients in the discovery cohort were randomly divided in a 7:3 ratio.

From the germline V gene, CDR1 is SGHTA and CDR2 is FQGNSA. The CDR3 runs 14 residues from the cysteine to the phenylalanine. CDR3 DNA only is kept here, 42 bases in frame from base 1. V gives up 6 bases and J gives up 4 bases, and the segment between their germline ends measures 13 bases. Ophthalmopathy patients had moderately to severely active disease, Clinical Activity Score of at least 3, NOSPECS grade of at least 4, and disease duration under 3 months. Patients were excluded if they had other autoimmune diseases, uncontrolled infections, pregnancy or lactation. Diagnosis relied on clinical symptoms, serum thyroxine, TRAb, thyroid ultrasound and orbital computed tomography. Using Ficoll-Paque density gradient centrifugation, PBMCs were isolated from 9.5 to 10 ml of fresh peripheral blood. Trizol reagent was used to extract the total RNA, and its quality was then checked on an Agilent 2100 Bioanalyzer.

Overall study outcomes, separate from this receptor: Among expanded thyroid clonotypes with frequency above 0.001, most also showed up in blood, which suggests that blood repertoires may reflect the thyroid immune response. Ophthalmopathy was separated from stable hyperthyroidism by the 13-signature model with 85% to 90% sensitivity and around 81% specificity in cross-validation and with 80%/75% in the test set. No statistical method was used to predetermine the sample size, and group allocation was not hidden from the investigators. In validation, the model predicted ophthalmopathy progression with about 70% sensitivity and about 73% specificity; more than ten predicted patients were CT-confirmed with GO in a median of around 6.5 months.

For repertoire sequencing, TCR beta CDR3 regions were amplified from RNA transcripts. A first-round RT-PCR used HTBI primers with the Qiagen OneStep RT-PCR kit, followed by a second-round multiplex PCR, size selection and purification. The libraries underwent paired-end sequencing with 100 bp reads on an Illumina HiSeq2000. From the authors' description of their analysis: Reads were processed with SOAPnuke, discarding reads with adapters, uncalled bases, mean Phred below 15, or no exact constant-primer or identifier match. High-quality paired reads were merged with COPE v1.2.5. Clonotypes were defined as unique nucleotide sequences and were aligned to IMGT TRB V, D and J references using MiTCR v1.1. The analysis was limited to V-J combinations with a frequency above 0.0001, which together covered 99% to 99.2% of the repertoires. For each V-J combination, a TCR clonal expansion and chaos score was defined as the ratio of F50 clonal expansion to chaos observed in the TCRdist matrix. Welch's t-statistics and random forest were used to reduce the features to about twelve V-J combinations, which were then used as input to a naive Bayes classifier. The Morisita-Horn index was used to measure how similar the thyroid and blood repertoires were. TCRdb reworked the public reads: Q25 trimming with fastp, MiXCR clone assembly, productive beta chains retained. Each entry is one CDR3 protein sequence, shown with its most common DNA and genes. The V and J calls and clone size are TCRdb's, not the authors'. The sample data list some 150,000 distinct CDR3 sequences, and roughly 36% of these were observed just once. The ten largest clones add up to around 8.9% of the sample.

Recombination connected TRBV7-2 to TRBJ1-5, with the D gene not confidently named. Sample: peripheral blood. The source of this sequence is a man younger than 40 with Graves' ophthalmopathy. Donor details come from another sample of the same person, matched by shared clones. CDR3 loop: CASSYGQRNQPQHF. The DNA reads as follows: TGTGCCAGCAGTTACGGGCAGAGGAATCAGCCCCAGCATTTT.